Included here is one T cell receptor beta chain sequence, with context. The sample belongs to a study of blood T cells in healthy people across ages. This CDR3 is 15 amino acids long. Per the germline V gene, CDR1 is SGHTA and CDR2 is FQGNSA. PCR was performed a second time for roughly 7 to 12 cycles using a sample-barcoded 5' primer and a J-beta primer mix. A single record per CDR3 protein comes from TCRdb applying MiXCR to the 5' RACE reads. The sample lists nearly 1 million distinct CDR3 sequences, roughly 51% occurring once. The rearrangement uses TRBV7-2 and TRBJ2-4, with 8 bases fitting TRBD2. The DNA end favors TRBJ2-7, so the J call may be wrong. The TCR sequence derives from a woman in her sixties or seventies in good health. Sequenced material: blood. The CDR3 bases are TGTGCCAGCAGCTTAGAGGCCGGGAGGGCCCACGAGCAGTACTTC. Encoded protein: CASSLEAGRAHEQYF.